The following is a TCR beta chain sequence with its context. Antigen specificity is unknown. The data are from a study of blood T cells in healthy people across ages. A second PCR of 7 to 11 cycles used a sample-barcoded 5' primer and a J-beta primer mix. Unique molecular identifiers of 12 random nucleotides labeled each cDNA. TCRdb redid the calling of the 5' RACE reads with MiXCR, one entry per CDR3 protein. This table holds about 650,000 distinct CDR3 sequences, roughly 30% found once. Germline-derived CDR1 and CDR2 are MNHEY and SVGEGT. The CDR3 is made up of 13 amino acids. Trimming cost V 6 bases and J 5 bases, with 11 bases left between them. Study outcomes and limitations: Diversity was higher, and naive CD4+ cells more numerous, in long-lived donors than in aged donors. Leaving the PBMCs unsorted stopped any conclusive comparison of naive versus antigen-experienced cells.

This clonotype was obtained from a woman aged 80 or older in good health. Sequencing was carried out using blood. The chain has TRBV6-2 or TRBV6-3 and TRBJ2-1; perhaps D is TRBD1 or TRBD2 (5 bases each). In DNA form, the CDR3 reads TGTGCCAGCAGACGTGGGGGTCACAATGAGCAGTTCTTC. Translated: CASRRGGHNEQFF.